The T cell receptor (beta chain) described here comes from a study of CD8 T cells in Susac syndrome. The study, taken as a whole, reports: Only a relatively small number of individuals were included in the TCR sequencing and HLA analysis.

It was with random hexamers that about 0.45 to 1 ug RNA was reverse transcribed. The TCR beta CDR3 was amplified by immunoSEQ multiplex PCR across 54 Vbeta, 13 Jbeta. One entry per CDR3 protein results from TCRdb running MiXCR on the immunoSEQ multiplex PCR reads. The sample records 150,000 to 200,000 distinct CDR3 sequences, over 85% being singletons. TCR beta sequencing was performed on blood CD8+ and CD4+ T cells. On this clonotype itself: Antigen: not known.

The CDR3 runs to 12 residues. V shed 3 bases and J shed 7 bases, with 7 bases lying between them. Germline values: CDR1 SNHLY, CDR2 FYNNEI. The chain is built from TRBV2 and TRBJ1-5, with no clear D. Sequencing was done on a sample of CD4+ T cells from PBMCs. This receptor was obtained from a human donor in good health. This CDR3 reads CASSDNSQPQHF. DNA of the CDR3: TGTGCCAGCAGTGACAATTCGCAGCCCCAGCATTTT.